This TCR beta chain was retrieved from a study of blood T cell repertoires in COVID-19. The protocol was immunoSEQ multiplex PCR, while the TCRdb copy is restricted to in-frame clones and leaves out a portion. The sample lists 15,000 or so clones, approximately 92% occurring once. Per germline, CDR1 SGHDT and CDR2 YYEEEE. This CDR3 contains 16 residues. Trimming pared 3 bases from V and 4 bases from J, leaving 19 bases between. The clonotype originates from a human donor with active COVID-19. The donor label of this sample is uncertain. Sequencing input: peripheral blood. The rearrangement joins TRBV5-6 to TRBJ1-2, with D hard to call. The DNA of the CDR3 is TGTGCCAGCAGCTCGGCACAGCAGGCTACACTCTATGGCTACACCTTC. It specifies CASSSAQQATLYGYTF.